The 24 T cell receptor beta chains in this list originate from one sample, sequenced in a study of CD8+ T cells in alopecia areata. As the sequencing template, cDNA was produced by extracting RNA and reverse transcribing it. The assay was immunoSEQ multiplex PCR, and TCRdb's table has in-frame clones only and misses some. Altogether roughly 110,000 clones are present, less than 60% being singletons, with the ten largest covering 3% to 4%. Treatment here: oral pan-JAK inhibitor, 5-10 mg twice daily. This sample comprised CD4+ T cells sorted from blood, obtained at week 24, from a patient treated with tofacitinib. These receptors all stem from a human donor with alopecia areata.

V usage is TRBV5-6 and J usage is TRBJ2-3; D is undetermined. The ends were cut back, 0 bases at V and 9 bases at J, with 5 bases in the middle. Germline V gene data show CDR1 as SGHDT and CDR2 as YYEEEE. This CDR3 is built from 11 residues. CDR3 sequence reads: CASSLAATQYF. The CDR3 DNA reads as TGTGCCAGCAGCTTGGCGGCGACGCAGTATTTT.

The gene calls are TRBV28 and TRBJ2-5, with 9 bases identical to TRBD1. From germline, CDR1 is MDHEN and CDR2 SYDVKM. The CDR3 is 12 amino acids. The ends lost 6 bases at V and 4 bases at J; junction bases unmatched: 0. The CDR3 DNA reads TGTGCCAGCAGACAGGGGGCAGAGACCCAGTACTTC. This sequence encodes CASRQGAETQYF.

The V call is TRBV7-2, the J call TRBJ2-2; 7 bases match TRBD1. With 7 bases clipped from V and 0 bases from J, the junction kept 8 bases outside the gene matches. In germline, CDR1 is SGHTA, CDR2 FQGNSA. The CDR3 is 16 residues long. DNA of the CDR3: TGTGCCAGCACCCCTCGGACAGGTTCGAACACCGGGGAGCTGTTTTTT. Its protein product is CASTPRTGSNTGELFF.

This chain joins TRBV30 and TRBJ1-4; TRBD1 agrees at 7 bases. The CDR3 extends over 14 amino acids. Trimming removed 5 bases from V and 2 bases from J; junction bases left unmatched: 5. In germline, CDR1 is GTSNPN, CDR2 SVGIG (reference sequence). The CDR3 nucleotides are TGTGCCTGGGGCGAGGGGGCCACTAATGAAAAACTGTTTTTT. Translated, it gives CAWGEGATNEKLFF.

The chain joins TRBV5-1 to TRBJ1-2; the D gene is possibly TRBD1 (6 bases). Germline lookup yields CDR1 SGHRS and CDR2 YFSETQ. Trimming took 4 bases from V and 4 from J, leaving 17 bases between them. This CDR3 contains 15 residues. CDR3 loop: CASSPLTGPRYGYTF. The CDR3, as DNA: TGCGCCAGCAGCCCGCTGACAGGTCCCCGCTATGGCTACACCTTC.

The chain is built from TRBV5-4 and TRBJ2-2, with unresolved D. Germline CDR1 reads SGHNT; CDR2 reads YYREEE (reference sequence). V gave up 6 bases and J gave up 0 bases, with 9 bases separating them. The CDR3 spans 14 residues. The CDR3 loop is CASTPQSNTGELFF. The CDR3 nucleotides are TGTGCCAGCACCCCCCAATCGAACACCGGGGAGCTGTTTTTT.

The chain couples TRBV6-6 to TRBJ2-2, with D uncertain. Trimming pared 5 bases from V and 1 base from J, leaving 14 bases between. Germline lookup yields CDR1 MNHNY and CDR2 SVGAGI (reference sequence). The CDR3 has 16 residues. CDR3: CASSLGRRMNTGELFF. CDR3 bases: TGTGCCAGCAGTCTTGGACGGAGAATGAACACCGGGGAGCTGTTTTTT.

The CDR3 reads CAISESQDQPQHF. For the CDR3, the DNA is TGTGCCATCAGTGAGTCACAGGATCAGCCCCAGCATTTT. The chain employs TRBV10-3 and TRBJ1-5; tentative D call: TRBD1 (5 bases). Trimming shortened V by 0 bases and J by 5 bases, and 5 bases separated the two germline ends. The CDR3 runs to 13 residues. CDR1 is ENHRY and CDR2 is SYGVKD in the germline V gene.

This chain links TRBV19 with TRBJ2-7; 8 positions agree with TRBD1. The V and J ends lost 4 bases and 3 bases, in that order; junction bases with no gene match: 2. The germline V gene encodes CDR1 LNHDA and CDR2 SQIVND (reference sequence). The CDR3 sequence is 13 residues long. Written as DNA, the CDR3 is TGTGCCAGTAGTACTGGACAGGGCTACGAGCAGTACTTC. Translation: CASSTGQGYEQYF.

The rearrangement joins TRBV6-1 to TRBJ2-5, with D possibly matching TRBD2 (5 bases). The CDR3 is 12 residues long. Trimming cost V 4 bases and J 7 bases, with 10 bases left between them. The germline CDR1 and CDR2 sequences are MNHNS and SASEGT. CDR3 DNA sequence: TGTGCCAGCAGTGGGCCGGCGGGGACCCAGTACTTC. This sequence encodes CASSGPAGTQYF.

The rearrangement links TRBV7-9 to TRBJ1-6; no clear D gene. This CDR3 has 13 residues. Germline lookup yields CDR1 SEHNR and CDR2 FQNEAQ (reference sequence). V was cut by 1 base and J by 10 bases, with 8 bases left in between. CDR3 in DNA: TGTGCCAGCAGCTTAGAGGCAGAATCACCCCTCCACTTT. Its protein product is CASSLEAESPLHF.

The CDR3 coding sequence is TGCAGTGCTACAGACAGGGGGCATCCTTTCTTT. Its protein is CSATDRGHPFF. The J gene is TRBJ1-1, the V gene TRBV20-1; the match to TRBD1 covers 10 bases. With V trimmed by 4 bases and J by 12 bases, 5 bases remained unmatched. The germline V gene has CDR1 DFQATT and CDR2 SNEGSKA (reference sequence). This CDR3 has 11 amino acids.

The chain recombines TRBV7-9 with TRBJ2-7; D may match TRBD1 or TRBD2 (5 bases each). V was shortened by 0 bases and J by 2 bases, with 5 bases between the two germline ends. Germline assignment: CDR1 SEHNR and CDR2 FQNEAQ (reference sequence). The CDR3 spans 13 residues. The CDR3 DNA reads as TGTGCCAGCAGCTTAGCGGGGGCCTACGAGCAGTACTTC. Translated: CASSLAGAYEQYF.

The genes are TRBV7-2 and TRBJ1-2; D gene ambiguous. Germline values: CDR1 SGHTA, CDR2 FQGNSA. The CDR3 sequence is 13 residues long. The V gene lost 0 bases and the J gene lost 4 bases, with 6 bases spanning the gap. The CDR3 sequence is CASSLANSYGYTF. CDR3 nucleotide sequence: TGTGCCAGCAGCTTAGCGAACAGCTATGGCTACACCTTC.

This clone occurred a few times. The chain combines TRBV7-2 with TRBJ2-5; TRBD1 matches 8 bases. Looked up from germline, CDR1 is SGHTA and CDR2 is FQGNSA. The J segment lost 5 bases and the V segment lost 1 base, leaving 9 bases of the junction unmatched. CDR3 size: 16 residues. CDR3 protein: CASSLDHRTGRETQYF. The CDR3 region has the DNA TGTGCCAGCAGCTTAGACCATCGGACAGGGCGGGAGACCCAGTACTTC.

This clone occurred a few times. The chain has TRBV29-1 and TRBJ2-5; no clear D. This CDR3 has 11 residues. Trimming removed 4 bases from V and 5 bases from J, with 8 bases in between. The germline CDR1 and CDR2 sequences are SQVTM and ANQGSEA. CDR3 loop: CSVAPEETQYF. Here the CDR3 DNA reads TGCAGCGTTGCCCCGGAGGAGACCCAGTACTTC.

This clone was seen a few times. The genes are TRBV7-8 and TRBJ2-1, with TRBD2 matching 7 bases. CDR1 is SGHVS, CDR2 FQNEAQ, per germline. This CDR3 has 17 residues. V was pared by 4 bases and J by 6 bases, with 15 bases of the junction left unmatched. The CDR3 spells CASSSEGSLARFNEQFF. The CDR3 DNA follows: TGTGCCAGCAGCTCAGAAGGTTCACTAGCGCGGTTCAATGAGCAGTTCTTC.

The chain recombines TRBV2 with TRBJ2-7; 8 nucleotides agree with TRBD1. In germline, CDR1 is SNHLY, CDR2 FYNNEI. The CDR3 runs to 14 residues. V lost 5 bases, J lost 6 bases, and 9 bases stayed unmatched. The CDR3 protein is CASSRDRRSFEQYF. In DNA, the CDR3 is TGTGCCAGCAGTCGGGACAGGAGGTCATTCGAGCAGTACTTC.

The V gene is TRBV7-2, the J gene TRBJ1-6; D uncertain. In germline, CDR1 is SGHTA, CDR2 FQGNSA. The V and J ends lost 4 bases and 8 bases respectively, with 6 bases between them. The CDR3 has 12 residues. CDR3: CASSSTHSPLHF. DNA of the CDR3: TGTGCCAGCAGCTCAACCCATTCACCCCTCCACTTT.

The chain is built from TRBV5-1 and TRBJ2-7; TRBD1 might be the D (6 bases). The CDR3 contains 14 residues. Germline loops: CDR1 SGHRS, CDR2 YFSETQ. V lost 4 bases to trimming and J lost 5 bases, with 16 bases between them. CDR3 coding DNA: TGCGCCAGCAGCAGGGGGAGTTCGGGCGACGAGCAGTACTTC. Translation: CASSRGSSGDEQYF.

The rearrangement links TRBV30 to TRBJ1-5, with no clear D. V lost 2 bases, J lost 7 bases, and 12 bases lay in between. In germline, CDR1 is GTSNPN, CDR2 SVGIG (reference sequence). CDR3 length equals 13 residues. CDR3 nucleotide sequence: TGTGCCTGGAGTAGGCAAGGCGGACAGCCCCAGCATTTT. Its protein is CAWSRQGGQPQHF.

This rearrangement joins TRBV9 to TRBJ2-5; D assignment may be TRBD1 or TRBD2 (5 bases each). This CDR3 is 16 amino acids long. Germline CDR1 reads SGDLS; CDR2 reads YYNGEE. V gave up 4 bases and J gave up 4 bases, with 20 bases separating them. In nucleotides, the CDR3 is TGTGCCAGCAGCCTAGGGGCTAGCTGGGGCTTAGAGACCCAGTACTTC. This codes for CASSLGASWGLETQYF.

This clone was seen once. The CDR3: CASSQEVTTLQETQYF. In DNA form, the CDR3 reads TGTGCCAGCAGCCAAGAAGTGACGACACTTCAGGAGACCCAGTACTTC. This chain uses TRBV14 with TRBJ2-5; no reliable D call. Per the germline V gene, CDR1 is SGHDN and CDR2 is FVKESK. The CDR3 spans 16 residues. V was pared by 0 bases and J by 5 bases, with 16 bases between. Full variable domain (missing parts from reference TRBV14 and TRBJ2-5): EAGVTQFPSHSVIEKGQTVTLRCDPISGHDNLYWYRRVMGKEIKFLLHFVKESKQDESGMPNNRFLAERTGGTYSTLKVQPAELEDSGVYFCASSQEVTTLQETQYFGPGTRLLVL.

The chain couples TRBV2 to TRBJ2-1; weak D call: TRBD2 (6 bases). V lost 6 bases to trimming and J lost 2 bases, with 14 bases between them. This CDR3 region has 15 residues. CDR1 is SNHLY, CDR2 FYNNEI, per germline. The CDR3 here is CASRLEGKAYNEQFF. The DNA of the CDR3 is TGTGCCAGCAGGTTGGAGGGAAAAGCCTACAATGAGCAGTTCTTC.